This TCR beta chain was found in a study of technical replicates of blood from several donors (dated by TCRdb to the late 2010s). A single count supports this clone. The antigen it binds to is not known. The sample holds no much larger clone one base away, and base qualities are not on file. Library preparation used the immunoSEQ multiplex PCR assay. TCRdb mirrors the immuneACCESS table, restricted to in-frame sequences. Some clones are absent from its copies; in checked studies, under half trace to an unresolved V gene, and the reason for the others is unknown. The sample contains approximately 88,000 clones, 90% to 97% of them found a single time. Clones ranked in the top ten supply approximately 0.3% of the sample. The germline V gene yields SGHRS for CDR1 and YFSETQ for CDR2. Cut back by 4 bases and 3 bases, the V and J ends lie 11 bases apart. Inclusive of the bounding cysteine and phenylalanine, the CDR3 is 13 residues long. The only DNA kept is the CDR3, 39 bases in frame from the first base.

The chain was built from TRBV5-1 and TRBJ2-7; the D gene assignment is ambiguous. The sequence derives from a human donor in good health. Sample: T cells isolated from PBMCs. The CDR3 reads as follows: CASSVDGDYEQYF. The DNA sequence is as follows: TGCGCCAGCAGCGTTGACGGAGACTACGAGCAGTACTTC. The entire variable domain, with the stretches around the CDR3 drawn from the reference TRBV5-1 and TRBJ2-7 proteins, is KAGVTQTPRYLIKTRGQQVTLSCSPISGHRSVSWYQQTPGQGLQFLFEYFSETQRNKGNFPGRFSGRQFSNSRSEMNVSTLELGDSALYLCASSVDGDYEQYFGPGTRLTVT.